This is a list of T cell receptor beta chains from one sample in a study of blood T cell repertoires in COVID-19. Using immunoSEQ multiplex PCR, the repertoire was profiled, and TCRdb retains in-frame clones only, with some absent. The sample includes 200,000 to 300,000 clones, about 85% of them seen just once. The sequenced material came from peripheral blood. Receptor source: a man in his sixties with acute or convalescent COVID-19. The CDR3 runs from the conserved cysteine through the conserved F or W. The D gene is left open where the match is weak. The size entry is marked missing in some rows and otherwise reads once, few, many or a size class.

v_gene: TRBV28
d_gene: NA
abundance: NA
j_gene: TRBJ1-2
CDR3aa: CASSSEWYMGYTF
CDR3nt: TGTGCCAGCAGTTCTGAGTGGTATATGGGCTACACCTTC

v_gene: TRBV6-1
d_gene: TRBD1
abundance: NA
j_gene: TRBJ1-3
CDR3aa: CASSEYRGLGNTIYF
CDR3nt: TGTGCCAGCAGTGAATACAGGGGGCTCGGAAACACCATATATTTT

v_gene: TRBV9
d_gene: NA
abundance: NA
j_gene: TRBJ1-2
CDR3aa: CASSPPQGGFGYTF
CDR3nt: TGTGCCAGCAGCCCCCCCCAGGGAGGATTTGGCTACACCTTC

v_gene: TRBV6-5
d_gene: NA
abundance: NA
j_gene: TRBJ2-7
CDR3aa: CASSYSSNIGDEQYF
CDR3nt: TGTGCCAGCAGTTACTCGAGTAACATCGGGGACGAGCAGTACTTC

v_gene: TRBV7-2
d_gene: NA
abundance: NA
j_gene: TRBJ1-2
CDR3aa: CASTLLTPLAGASGYTF
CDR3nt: TGTGCCAGCACCTTACTTACCCCACTCGCGGGGGCCAGTGGCTACACCTTC

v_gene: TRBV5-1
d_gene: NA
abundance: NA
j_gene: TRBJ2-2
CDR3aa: CASSLFSGYTGELFF
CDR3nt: TGCGCCAGCAGCTTGTTCTCAGGGTACACCGGGGAGCTGTTTTTT

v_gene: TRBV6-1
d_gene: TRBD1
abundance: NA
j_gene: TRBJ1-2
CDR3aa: CASSQGQGGYGYTF
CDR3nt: TGTGCCAGCAGTCAGGGACAGGGCGGCTATGGCTACACCTTC

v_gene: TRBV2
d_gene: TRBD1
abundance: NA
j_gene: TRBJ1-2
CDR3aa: CASSENRGESYGYTF
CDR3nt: TGTGCCAGCAGTGAAAACAGGGGTGAGAGCTATGGCTACACCTTC

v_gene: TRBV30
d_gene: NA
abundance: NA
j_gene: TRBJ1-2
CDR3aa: CAWSAVYGYTF
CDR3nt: TGTGCCTGGAGTGCGGTGTATGGCTACACCTTC

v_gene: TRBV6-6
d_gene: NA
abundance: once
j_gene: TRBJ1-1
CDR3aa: CASSYSDSMNTEAFF
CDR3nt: TGTGCCAGCAGTTACTCCGACAGCATGAACACTGAAGCTTTCTTT

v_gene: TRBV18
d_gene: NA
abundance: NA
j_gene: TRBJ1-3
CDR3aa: CASSPAAGAQSGNTIYF
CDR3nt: TGTGCCAGCTCACCAGCCGCTGGGGCCCAGTCTGGAAACACCATATATTTT

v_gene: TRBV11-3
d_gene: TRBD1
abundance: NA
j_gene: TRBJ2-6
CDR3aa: CASSRGQGSSGANVLTF
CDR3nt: TGTGCCAGCAGCCGGGGACAGGGGAGCTCTGGGGCCAACGTCCTGACTTTC

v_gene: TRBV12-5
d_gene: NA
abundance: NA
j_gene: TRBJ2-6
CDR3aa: CASGITARVGSGANVLTF
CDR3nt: TGTGCTAGTGGTATAACAGCGAGGGTTGGGTCTGGGGCCAACGTCCTGACTTTC

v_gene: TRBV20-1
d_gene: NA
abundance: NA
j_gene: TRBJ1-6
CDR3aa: CSASPQNNSPLHF
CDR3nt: TGCAGTGCTAGTCCTCAGAATAATTCACCCCTCCACTTT

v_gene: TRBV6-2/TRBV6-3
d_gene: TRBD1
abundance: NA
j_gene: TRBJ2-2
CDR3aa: CASSTGTGDTGELFF
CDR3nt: TGTGCCAGCAGCACCGGGACAGGGGACACCGGGGAGCTGTTTTTT

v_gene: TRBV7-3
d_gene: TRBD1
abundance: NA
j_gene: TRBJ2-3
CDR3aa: CASSPSSGGDTQYF
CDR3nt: TGTGCCAGCAGCCCCTCATCAGGGGGAGATACGCAGTATTTT

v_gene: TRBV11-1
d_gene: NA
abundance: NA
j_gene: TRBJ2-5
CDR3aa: CASSLGAGTQYF
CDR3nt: TGTGCCAGCAGCTTAGGGGCTGGGACCCAGTACTTC

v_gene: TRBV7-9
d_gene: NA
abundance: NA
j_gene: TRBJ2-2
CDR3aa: CASSLTGPDTGELFF
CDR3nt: TGTGCCAGCAGCTTAACAGGACCCGACACCGGGGAGCTGTTTTTT

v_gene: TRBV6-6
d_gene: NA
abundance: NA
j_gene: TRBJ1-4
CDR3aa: CASSYSETGANEKLFF
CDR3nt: TGTGCCAGCAGTTACTCGGAGACAGGCGCTAATGAAAAACTGTTTTTT

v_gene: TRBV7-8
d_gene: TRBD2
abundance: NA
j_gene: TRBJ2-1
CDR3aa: CASSSRLAGGTRNEQFF
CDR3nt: TGTGCCAGCAGCTCCCGACTAGCGGGGGGTACACGCAATGAGCAGTTCTTC

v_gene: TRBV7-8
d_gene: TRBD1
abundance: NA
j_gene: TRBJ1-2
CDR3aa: CASSPRRTGRGYGYTF
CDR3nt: TGTGCCAGCAGCCCCCGCCGGACAGGGCGAGGCTATGGCTACACCTTC

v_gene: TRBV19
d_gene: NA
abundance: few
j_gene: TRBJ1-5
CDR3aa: CASSPDIEQPQHF
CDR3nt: TGTGCCAGTAGTCCCGACATTGAGCAGCCCCAGCATTTT

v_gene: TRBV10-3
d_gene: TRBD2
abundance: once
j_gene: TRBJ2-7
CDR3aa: CAISPYPQAGESYEQYF
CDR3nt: TGTGCCATCAGTCCGTACCCGCAAGCGGGAGAATCCTACGAGCAGTACTTC

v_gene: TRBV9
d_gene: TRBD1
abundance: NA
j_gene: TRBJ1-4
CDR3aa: CASSARQGGNEKLFF
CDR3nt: TGTGCCAGCAGCGCCCGACAGGGAGGTAATGAAAAACTGTTTTTT

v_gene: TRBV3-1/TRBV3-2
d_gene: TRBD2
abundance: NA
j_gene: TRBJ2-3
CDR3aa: CASSQGLVYTQYF
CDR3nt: TGTGCCAGCAGCCAGGGACTAGTATATACGCAGTATTTT

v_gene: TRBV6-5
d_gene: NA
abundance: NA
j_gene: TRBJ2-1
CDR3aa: CASSTLAADEQFF
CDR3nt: TGTGCCAGCAGTACCTTAGCAGCAGATGAGCAGTTCTTC

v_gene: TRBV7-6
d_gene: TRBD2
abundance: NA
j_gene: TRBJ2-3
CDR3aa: CASSLVPSGSGGTDTQYF
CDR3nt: TGTGCCAGCAGCTTAGTCCCTAGCGGGAGCGGGGGCACAGATACGCAGTATTTT

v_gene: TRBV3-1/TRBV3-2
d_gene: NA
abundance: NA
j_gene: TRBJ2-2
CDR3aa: CASSQRGANTGELFF
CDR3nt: TGTGCCAGCAGCCAAAGGGGTGCGAACACCGGGGAGCTGTTTTTT

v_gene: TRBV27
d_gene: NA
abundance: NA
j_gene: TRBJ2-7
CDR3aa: CASSLLGGYEQYF
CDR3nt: TGTGCCAGCAGTTTATTGGGGGGCTACGAGCAGTACTTC

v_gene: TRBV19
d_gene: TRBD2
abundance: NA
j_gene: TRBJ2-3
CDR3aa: CASSPGLGSTDTQYF
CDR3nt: TGTGCCAGTAGCCCCGGACTAGGTAGCACAGATACGCAGTATTTT

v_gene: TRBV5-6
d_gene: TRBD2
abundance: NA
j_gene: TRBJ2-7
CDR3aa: CASSTGLGFYEQYF
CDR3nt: TGTGCCAGCAGCACGGGACTAGGATTCTACGAGCAGTACTTC

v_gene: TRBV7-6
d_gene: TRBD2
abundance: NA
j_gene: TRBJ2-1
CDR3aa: CASSVGLAGGQNEQFF
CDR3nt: TGTGCCAGCAGCGTGGGACTAGCGGGGGGGCAAAATGAGCAGTTCTTC

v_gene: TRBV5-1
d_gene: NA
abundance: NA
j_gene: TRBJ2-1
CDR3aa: CASSLGIPVNEQFF
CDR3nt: TGCGCCAGCAGCTTGGGCATACCGGTCAATGAGCAGTTCTTC

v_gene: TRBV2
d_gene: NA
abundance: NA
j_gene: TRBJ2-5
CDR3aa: CASSEALGRQETQYF
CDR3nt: TGTGCCAGCAGTGAAGCGCTGGGCAGACAAGAGACCCAGTACTTC

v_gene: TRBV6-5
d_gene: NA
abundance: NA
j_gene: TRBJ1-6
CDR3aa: CASSYKLANSPLHF
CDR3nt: TGTGCCAGCAGTTACAAACTAGCTAATTCACCCCTCCACTTT

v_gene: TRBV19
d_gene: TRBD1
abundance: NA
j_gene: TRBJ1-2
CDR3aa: CASRNTGENYGYTF
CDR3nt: TGTGCCAGTAGGAATACAGGGGAAAACTATGGCTACACCTTC

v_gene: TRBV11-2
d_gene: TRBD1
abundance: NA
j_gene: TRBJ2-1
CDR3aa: CASSSSGQGTWDEQFF
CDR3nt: TGTGCCAGCAGCTCTTCGGGACAGGGGACTTGGGATGAGCAGTTCTTC

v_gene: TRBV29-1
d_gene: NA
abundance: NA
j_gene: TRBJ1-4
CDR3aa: CSVEESRGQDEKLFF
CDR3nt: TGCAGCGTTGAAGAGTCGCGCGGGCAGGACGAAAAACTGTTTTTT

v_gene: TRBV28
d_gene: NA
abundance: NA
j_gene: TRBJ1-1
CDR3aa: CASNSGGHPNTEAFF
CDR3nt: TGTGCCAGCAATTCCGGTGGACACCCGAACACTGAAGCTTTCTTT

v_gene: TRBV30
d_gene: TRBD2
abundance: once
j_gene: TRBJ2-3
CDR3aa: CAWSVRTGGLVTDTQYF
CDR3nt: TGTGCCTGGAGTGTAAGAACGGGGGGGCTGGTCACAGATACGCAGTATTTT

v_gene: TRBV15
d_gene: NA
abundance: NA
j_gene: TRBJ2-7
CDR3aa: CATSPERGIYEQYF
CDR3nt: TGTGCCACCAGCCCGGAGAGGGGGATCTACGAGCAGTACTTC

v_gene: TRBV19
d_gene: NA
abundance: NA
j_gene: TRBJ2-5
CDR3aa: CASSMGQKDSTQETQYF
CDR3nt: TGTGCCAGTAGTATGGGCCAGAAGGACAGCACTCAAGAGACCCAGTACTTC

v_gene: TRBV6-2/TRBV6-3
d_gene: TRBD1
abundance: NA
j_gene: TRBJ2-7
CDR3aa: CASSYWGTGVSYEQYF
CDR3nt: TGTGCCAGCAGTTACTGGGGGACAGGGGTCTCCTACGAGCAGTACTTC